A single sample is the source of the 13 T cell receptor beta chains below, sequenced in a study of blood T cell repertoires in COVID-19. Sequencing used immunoSEQ multiplex PCR; TCRdb keeps in-frame clones, though not all of them. The table records under 250,000 clones, 80% to 90% of them present only once. Sample: PBMCs or T cells enriched from blood (not recorded which). The source of these receptors is a woman aged 18-30 years in a cohort exposed to, infected with or recovered from COVID-19 (not recorded which).

V gene TRBV4-2 combines with J gene TRBJ1-3, with D maybe TRBD1 (5 bases). Germline CDR1 and CDR2: LGHNA and YNFKEQ. The ends were cut back, 4 bases at V and 4 bases at J, with 14 bases in the middle. The CDR3 totals 15 residues. The CDR3 nucleotides are TGTGCCAGCAGCCTCCCGGACGGGGGGGGAAACACCATATATTTT. This sequence encodes CASSLPDGGGNTIYF.

The V and J genes are TRBV5-6 and TRBJ1-1; 7 nucleotides match TRBD1. The CDR3 length is 13 residues. V dropped 4 bases and J dropped 5; count of bases not matched to a gene: 5. From germline, CDR1 is SGHDT and CDR2 YYEEEE. This CDR3 is CASSRQGATEAFF. The CDR3 DNA sequence: TGTGCCAGCAGCCGACAGGGCGCAACTGAAGCTTTCTTT. Looking up the rest from reference TRBV5-6 and TRBJ1-1 gives the full variable domain: DAGVTQSPTHLIKTRGQQVTLRCSPKSGHDTVSWYQQALGQGPQFIFQYYEEEERQRGNFPDRFSGHQFPNYSSELNVNALLLGDSALYLCASSRQGATEAFFGQGTRLTVV.

The gene calls are TRBV12-3 or TRBV12-4 and TRBJ2-6; no definite D call. V lost 3 bases, J lost 11 bases, and 11 bases lay in between. CDR3 length equals 13 residues. The CDR3 nucleotides read TGTGCCAGCAGTTTGCGGCTTCTCGACGTCCTGACTTTC. This encodes CASSLRLLDVLTF.

The chain joins TRBV28 to TRBJ1-6; the match to TRBD1 covers 10 bases. CDR1 is MDHEN, CDR2 SYDVKM, per germline. Trimming at V came to 7 bases and at J to 7 bases, leaving 7 bases not matched to a gene. The CDR3 totals 15 residues. CDR3 DNA sequence: TGTGCCAGCAACCCCCAGGGACAGGGGAATTCACCCCTCCACTTT. Translating gives CASNPQGQGNSPLHF.

The chain uses TRBV7-9 and TRBJ1-4; 8 bases map to TRBD1. This CDR3 has 15 amino acids. After removal of 6 bases from V and 3 bases from J, the junction contained 6 bases not matched to a gene. Germline CDR1 is SEHNR and CDR2 is FQNEAQ (reference sequence). CDR3 amino acids: CASRPGGGPNEKLFF. The DNA for the CDR3 is TGTGCCAGCAGGCCAGGGGGCGGCCCTAATGAAAAACTGTTTTTT.

This clone came up a few times. This sequence joins TRBV19 and TRBJ2-1; D gene unclear. The CDR3 has 12 amino acids. V dropped 4 bases and J dropped 4 bases, with 5 bases sitting between them. The germline CDR1 and CDR2 sequences are LNHDA and SQIVND (reference sequence). The DNA for the CDR3 is TGTGCCAGTAGTAGCGGATACAATGAGCAGTTCTTC. Translated: CASSSGYNEQFF.

The V gene is TRBV15, the J gene TRBJ2-1, with D possibly being TRBD1 (6 bases). This CDR3 is built from 14 residues. Germline CDR1 is LNHNV and CDR2 is YYDKDF (reference sequence). V lost 0 bases to trimming and J lost 5 bases, with 8 bases between them. CDR3 sequence (DNA): TGTGCCACCAGCAGAGACACAGGGAACAATGAGCAGTTCTTC. It yields the protein CATSRDTGNNEQFF. The full variable domain, in which reference TRBV15 and TRBJ2-1 provide the parts outside the CDR3, is DAMVIQNPRYQVTQFGKPVTLSCSQTLNHNVMYWYQQKSSQAPKLLFHYYDKDFNNEADTPDNFQSRRPNTSFCFLDIRSPGLGDTAMYLCATSRDTGNNEQFFGPGTRLTVL.

The chain combines TRBV16 with TRBJ1-2; weak D call: TRBD1 (5 bases). There are 15 residues in the CDR3. Germline CDR1 and CDR2: KGHSY and FQNENV. V was clipped by 0 bases and J by 1 base, with 9 bases between them. Here the CDR3 DNA reads TGTGCCAGCAGCCAATCTAGACAGATTAACTATGGCTACACCTTC. Translating it yields CASSQSRQINYGYTF. Full variable domain (remainder filled in from reference TRBV16 and TRBJ1-2): GEEVAQTPKHLVRGEGQKAKLYCAPIKGHSYVFWYQQVLKNEFKFLISFQNENVFDETGMPKERFSAKCLPNSPCSLEIQATKLEDSAVYFCASSQSRQINYGYTFGSGTRLTVV.

This chain connects TRBV6-5 to TRBJ2-1, with 8 bases lining up with TRBD1. This CDR3 comprises 13 residues. CDR1 and CDR2 (germline): MNHEY, SVGAGI. J lost 10 bases, V lost 7 bases, and 9 bases had no gene match. CDR3 region: CASTPRDRNEQFF. The CDR3 DNA reads as TGTGCCAGCACCCCCCGGGACAGGAACGAGCAGTTCTTC.

The chain couples TRBV4-2 to TRBJ2-3; possible D gene TRBD2, 6 bases. Germline lookup yields CDR1 LGHNA and CDR2 YNFKEQ. V was clipped by 4 bases and J by 3 bases, with 17 bases between them. The CDR3 is 16 residues long. The CDR3 bases are TGTGCCAGCAGCCTTCCTCTGGGACTGGAGACAGATACGCAGTATTTT. Translated, it gives CASSLPLGLETDTQYF.

Only a few counts were recorded for this clone. The chain joins TRBV7-9 to TRBJ2-5; 9 bases align to TRBD2. CDR3 size: 14 residues. Germline V gene lookup returns CDR1 SEHNR and CDR2 FQNEAQ (reference sequence). V shed 5 bases and J 7 bases; nucleotides not matched to a gene: 8. CDR3 coding DNA: TGTGCCAGCAGCCCCGGACTAGCGCTTGTGACCCAGTACTTC. It yields the protein CASSPGLALVTQYF. Combining the CDR3 with reference TRBV7-9 and TRBJ2-5 gives the whole variable domain DTGVSQNPRHKITKRGQNVTFRCDPISEHNRLYWYRQTLGQGPEFLTYFQNEAQLEKSRLLSDRFSAERPKGSFSTLEIQRTEQGDSAMYLCASSPGLALVTQYFGPGTRLLVL.

This rearrangement joins TRBV5-5 to TRBJ1-5; 7 nucleotides align to TRBD1. V was pared by 0 bases and J by 0 bases, with 9 bases of the junction left unmatched. Germline V gene sequence: CDR1 SGHKS, CDR2 YYEKEE (reference sequence). This CDR3 spans 18 amino acids. CDR3 in DNA: TGTGCCAGCAGCTTGGTCCGGACAGGAGAATATAGCAATCAGCCCCAGCATTTT. Its translation is CASSLVRTGEYSNQPQHF. Full variable domain (remainder filled in from reference TRBV5-5 and TRBJ1-5): DAGVTQSPTHLIKTRGQQVTLRCSPISGHKSVSWYQQVLGQGPQFIFQYYEKEERGRGNFPDRFSARQFPNYSSELNVNALLLGDSALYLCASSLVRTGEYSNQPQHFGDGTRLSIL.

The chain combines TRBV2 with TRBJ1-5, with a weak D call TRBD1 (6 bases). The germline gives CDR1 SNHLY, CDR2 FYNNEI. V dropped 2 bases and J dropped 4 bases, with 12 bases sitting between them. The CDR3 consists of 15 residues. CDR3 loop: CASSELGGFNQPQHF. CDR3 in DNA: TGTGCCAGCAGTGAATTAGGGGGATTTAATCAGCCCCAGCATTTT.